The rows below give T cell receptor beta chains drawn from one sample of a study of blood T cell repertoires in COVID-19. Using immunoSEQ multiplex PCR, the repertoire was profiled, and TCRdb retains in-frame clones only, with some absent. This table holds some 170,000 clones, 80% to 90% found once. The sequencing sample was made of peripheral blood. These receptor sequences come from a woman aged 50 to 60 with acute or convalescent COVID-19. Each CDR3 is given with its conserved first and last residue. A D gene is named only where the DNA matches it firmly. Some rows mark clone size as missing; the rest say once, few, many or name a class of expanded clone.

v_call	d_call	j_call	clone_size	cdr3_nt	cdr3_aa
TRBV27	NA	TRBJ1-3	NA	TGTGCCAGCAGGCCCCCAGGGTCTGGAAACACCATATATTTT	CASRPPGSGNTIYF
TRBV24-1	TRBD1	TRBJ1-4	NA	TGTGCCACCAGTGACCCCGGGACAGATGGAGGTGAAAAACTGTTTTTT	CATSDPGTDGGEKLFF
TRBV29-1	NA	TRBJ2-3	NA	TGCAGCATAACACAAGATACGCAGTATTTT	CSITQDTQYF
TRBV2	NA	TRBJ1-2	NA	TGTGCCAGCAGTGAAAACCGGGTCCAAGTCTATGGCTACACCTTC	CASSENRVQVYGYTF
TRBV6-2/TRBV6-3	NA	TRBJ1-5	once	TGTGCCAGCAGCCCGGACAATTATCAGCCCCAGCATTTT	CASSPDNYQPQHF
TRBV5-4	TRBD2	TRBJ2-5	NA	TGTGCCAGCAGCCCCCGACTAGCGGAACAAGAGACCCAGTACTTC	CASSPRLAEQETQYF
TRBV9	TRBD1	TRBJ1-4	few	TGTGCCAGCAGCGGAGAGGACAGGGGTAATGAAAAACTGTTTTTT	CASSGEDRGNEKLFF
TRBV19	TRBD1	TRBJ1-5	NA	TGTGCCAGTAGCTTTACAGGGGGGAATCAGCCCCAGCATTTT	CASSFTGGNQPQHF
TRBV29-1	NA	TRBJ2-3	NA	TGCAGCGTTGGATCGGTCTTCACAGATACGCAGTATTTT	CSVGSVFTDTQYF
TRBV30	NA	TRBJ2-5	NA	TGTGCCTGGGGCCAGGGCAGCCAAGAGACCCAGTACTTC	CAWGQGSQETQYF
TRBV19	NA	TRBJ1-4	once	TGTGCCAGTAGTTATAATATAAATGAAAAACTGTTTTTT	CASSYNINEKLFF
TRBV5-1	TRBD2	TRBJ2-7	NA	TGCGCCAGCAGCTTGGCCTTGCAGCGGGAGGGCCCCTACGAGCAGTACTTC	CASSLALQREGPYEQYF
TRBV24-1	TRBD1	TRBJ2-1	NA	TGTGCCACCAGTGGTTTGACAGGGGGAAAGAAGAATGAGCAGTTCTTC	CATSGLTGGKKNEQFF
TRBV7-2	TRBD1	TRBJ1-3	NA	TGTGCCAGCAGCTTAGCGGGACAGGGAAACACCATATATTTT	CASSLAGQGNTIYF
TRBV7-9	NA	TRBJ2-1	NA	TGTGCCAGCGCCCCTGAGGACAATGAGCAGTTCTTC	CASAPEDNEQFF
TRBV7-3	NA	TRBJ2-2	few	TGTGCCAGCAGCGCACAGGGTACCGGGGAGCTGTTTTTT	CASSAQGTGELFF
TRBV6-2/TRBV6-3	NA	TRBJ2-7	NA	TGTGCCAGCAGTTACTACAACTACGACCGTACCTACGAGCAGTACTTC	CASSYYNYDRTYEQYF
TRBV21-1	NA	TRBJ2-2	NA	TGTGCCAGTAAGGAGGCCCTCGGGGAGCTGTTTTTT	CASKEALGELFF
TRBV5-5	NA	TRBJ1-4	NA	TGTGCCAGCAGCTTGTGGGGGGGTGTAGGTGAAAAACTGTTTTTT	CASSLWGGVGEKLFF
TRBV18	TRBD2	TRBJ2-6	NA	TGTGCCAGCTCACCCCTAGCGGGAGCTGGGGCCAACGTCCTGACTTTC	CASSPLAGAGANVLTF
TRBV4-2	NA	TRBJ1-5	once	TGTGCCAGCAGCCAAGAAGGGGCTAGCAATCAGCCCCAGCATTTT	CASSQEGASNQPQHF
TRBV24-1	NA	TRBJ1-5	NA	TGTGCCACCAGTGATTACAGTTTCCAGCCCCAGCATTTT	CATSDYSFQPQHF
TRBV27	NA	TRBJ1-1	few	TGTGCCAGCAGTTTGGGCACCCGGAACACTGAAGCTTTCTTT	CASSLGTRNTEAFF
TRBV6-2/TRBV6-3	TRBD1	TRBJ2-5	NA	TGTGCCAGCAGTTCGACAGGGTGGCAAGAGACCCAGTACTTC	CASSSTGWQETQYF
TRBV7-9	TRBD1	TRBJ1-1	NA	TGTGCCAGCAGCTTGACAGGGGGTCCCCACACTGAAGCTTTCTTT	CASSLTGGPHTEAFF
TRBV29-1	NA	TRBJ1-4	NA	TGCAGCGCTTTAGACAGGTACCATGAAAAACTGTTTTTT	CSALDRYHEKLFF
TRBV30	TRBD1	TRBJ1-2	NA	TGTGCCTGGAGTCGTGAGGGGGCGGGTGGCTACACCTTC	CAWSREGAGGYTF
TRBV11-2	NA	TRBJ2-2	NA	TGTGCCAGCAGCTTGATCGGGACTCCGGTCGGGGAGCTGTTTTTT	CASSLIGTPVGELFF
TRBV11-2	TRBD1	TRBJ2-7	NA	TGTGCCAGCAGCCCGGGACAGGCCCACGAGCAGTACTTC	CASSPGQAHEQYF
TRBV19	TRBD1	TRBJ2-3	NA	TGTGCCAGTAGTATACTTTGGGACAGGGGGCGAAGAGATACGCAGTATTTT	CASSILWDRGRRDTQYF
TRBV19	TRBD1	TRBJ1-5	NA	TGTGCCAGTAGTATCACAGGGGGAGTACAGCCCCAGCATTTT	CASSITGGVQPQHF
TRBV18	TRBD1	TRBJ2-7	NA	TGTGCCAGCTCAGCAGGGGGCCGTAATTACGAGCAGTACTTC	CASSAGGRNYEQYF
TRBV10-2	NA	TRBJ1-1	NA	TGCGCCAGCAGTGAGTCTTACAATTTGAACACTGAAGCTTTCTTT	CASSESYNLNTEAFF
TRBV5-1	NA	TRBJ1-3	once	TGCGCCAGCAGCCACGGGAACTCTGGAAACACCATATATTTT	CASSHGNSGNTIYF
TRBV27	TRBD1	TRBJ1-5	NA	TGTGCCAGCAGTCCTAGACAGGGGGAGCAGCCCCAGCATTTT	CASSPRQGEQPQHF
TRBV27	NA	TRBJ1-2	NA	TGTGCCAGCACGAGCGGTTCGTATGGCTACACCTTC	CASTSGSYGYTF
TRBV29-1	TRBD1	TRBJ1-5	NA	TGCAGCTATTGGGACAGGGAAAGCAATCAGCCCCAGCATTTT	CSYWDRESNQPQHF
TRBV30	NA	TRBJ1-3	few	TGTGCCTGGACGGCGGGGCCTGGAAACACCATATATTTT	CAWTAGPGNTIYF
TRBV4-3	TRBD1	TRBJ1-4	NA	TGCGCCAGCAGCCAAGAACTGGGCGGAGGGGGCGGCGAAAAACTGTTTTTT	CASSQELGGGGGEKLFF
TRBV10-3	NA	TRBJ2-7	NA	TGTGCCATCAGGGGGACATCCTCCTACGAGCAGTACTTC	CAIRGTSSYEQYF
TRBV30	NA	TRBJ2-5	NA	TGTGCCTGGGCCGAGCAAGAGACCCAGTACTTC	CAWAEQETQYF
TRBV15	TRBD1	TRBJ1-5	NA	TGTGCCACCAGCAGGGGACAGGGGAGGAGTGGTCGTAGCAATCAGCCCCAGCATTTT	CATSRGQGRSGRSNQPQHF
TRBV18	NA	TRBJ1-1	NA	TGTGCCAGCTCGGGGGGGGTGAACACTGAAGCTTTCTTT	CASSGGVNTEAFF
TRBV6-6	TRBD1	TRBJ2-1	few	TGTGCCAGCAGTTACTATGGGACAGGGTCCTACAATGAGCAGTTCTTC	CASSYYGTGSYNEQFF
TRBV19	TRBD1	TRBJ2-1	NA	TGTGCCAGTCACTCCGGGACAGGGTTAAATGAGCAGTTCTTC	CASHSGTGLNEQFF
TRBV4-2	TRBD1	TRBJ1-5	few	TGTGCCAGCAGCCAAGAGGGACAGGGTGCTCAGCCCCAGCATTTT	CASSQEGQGAQPQHF
TRBV6-2/TRBV6-3	NA	TRBJ2-7	NA	TGTGCCAGCAGTTCGCGACTAGGCGGGTTCTACGAGCAGTACTTC	CASSSRLGGFYEQYF
TRBV15	NA	TRBJ1-1	NA	TGTGCCACCAGCAGAGAACCGGGTAAGAACACTGAAGCTTTCTTT	CATSREPGKNTEAFF
TRBV27	NA	TRBJ1-2	NA	TGTGCCAGCAGCCTCACCCGGGACACTGGCTACACCTTC	CASSLTRDTGYTF
TRBV4-1	TRBD1	TRBJ2-7	NA	TGCGCCAGCAGCCGGTTCCGGGACAGGTCCTACGAGCAGTACTTC	CASSRFRDRSYEQYF
TRBV11-2	TRBD1	TRBJ2-7	NA	TGTGCCAGCAGCCCGGGGACAGGGGCCTTCTACGAGCAGTACTTC	CASSPGTGAFYEQYF
TRBV10-3	TRBD1	TRBJ1-3	NA	TGTGCCATCAGTGAGTTCTACAACGAGGGGGCTTCTGGAAACACCATATATTTT	CAISEFYNEGASGNTIYF
TRBV7-2	NA	TRBJ1-2	NA	TGTGCCAGCAGCTTAGCTAGGTTGGGGGCGAGCTATGGCTACACCTTC	CASSLARLGASYGYTF